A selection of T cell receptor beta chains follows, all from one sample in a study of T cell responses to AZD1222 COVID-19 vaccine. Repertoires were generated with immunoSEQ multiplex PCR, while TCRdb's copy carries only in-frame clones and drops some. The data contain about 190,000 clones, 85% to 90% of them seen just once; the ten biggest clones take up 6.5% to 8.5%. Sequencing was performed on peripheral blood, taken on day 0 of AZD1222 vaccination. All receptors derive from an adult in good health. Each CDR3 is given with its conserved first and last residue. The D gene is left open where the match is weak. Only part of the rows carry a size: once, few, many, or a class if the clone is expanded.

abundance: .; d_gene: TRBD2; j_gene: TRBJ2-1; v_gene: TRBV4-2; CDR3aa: CASSQDVAGGYYNEQFF; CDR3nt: TGTGCCAGCAGCCAAGATGTAGCGGGGGGTTATTACAATGAGCAGTTCTTC
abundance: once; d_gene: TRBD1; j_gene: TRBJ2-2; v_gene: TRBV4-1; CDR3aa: CASSPGVTGTGELFF; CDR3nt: TGCGCCAGCAGCCCTGGGGTGACAGGGACCGGGGAGCTGTTTTTT
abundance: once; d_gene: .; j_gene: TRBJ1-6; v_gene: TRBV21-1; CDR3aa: CASSKANGNNSPLHF; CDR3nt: TGTGCCAGCAGCAAAGCGAACGGTAATAATTCACCCCTCCACTTT
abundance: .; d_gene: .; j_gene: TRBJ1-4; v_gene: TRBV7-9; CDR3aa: CASSLGAEKLFF; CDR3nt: TGTGCCAGCAGCTTAGGGGCCGAAAAACTGTTTTTT
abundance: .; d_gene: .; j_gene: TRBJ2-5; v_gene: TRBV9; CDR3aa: CASSPHRDETQYF; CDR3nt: TGTGCCAGCAGCCCACACAGGGACGAGACCCAGTACTTC
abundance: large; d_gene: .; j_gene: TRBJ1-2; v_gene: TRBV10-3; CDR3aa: CAISLDGVDYGYTF; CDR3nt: TGTGCCATCAGCCTTGACGGGGTGGACTATGGCTACACCTTC
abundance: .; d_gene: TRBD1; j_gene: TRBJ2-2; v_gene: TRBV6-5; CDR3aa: CASSSTGVWTGELFF; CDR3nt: TGTGCCAGCAGTTCGACAGGGGTTTGGACCGGGGAGCTGTTTTTT
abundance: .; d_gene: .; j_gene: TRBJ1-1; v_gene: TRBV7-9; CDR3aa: CASSLGGGVRNTEAFF; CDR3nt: TGTGCCAGCAGCTTAGGTGGCGGAGTCAGGAACACTGAAGCTTTCTTT
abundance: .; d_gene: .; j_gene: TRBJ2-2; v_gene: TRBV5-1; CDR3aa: CASSLDRREDGYTGELFF; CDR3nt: TGCGCCAGCAGCTTGGATAGACGGGAAGATGGTTACACCGGGGAGCTGTTTTTT
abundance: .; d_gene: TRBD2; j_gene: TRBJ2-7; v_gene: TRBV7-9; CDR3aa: CASSLGGGNPTYEQYF; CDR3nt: TGTGCCAGCAGCTTGGGCGGGGGTAACCCAACCTACGAGCAGTACTTC
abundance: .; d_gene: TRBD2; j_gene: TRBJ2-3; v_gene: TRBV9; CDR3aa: CASSVEAGLGGTDTQYF; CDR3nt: TGTGCCAGCAGCGTAGAGGCGGGACTAGGGGGCACAGATACGCAGTATTTT
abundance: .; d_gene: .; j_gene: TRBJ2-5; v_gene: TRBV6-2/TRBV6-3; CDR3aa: CASSYSNSPGETQYF; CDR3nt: TGTGCCAGCAGTTACTCGAACTCTCCAGGAGAGACCCAGTACTTC
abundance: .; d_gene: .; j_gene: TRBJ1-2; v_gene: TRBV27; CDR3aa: CASSRTLQGGGYGYTF; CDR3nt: TGTGCCAGCAGTCGAACACTACAGGGAGGCGGCTATGGCTACACCTTC
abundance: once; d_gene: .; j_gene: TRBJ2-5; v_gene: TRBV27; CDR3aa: CASSLGRWEETQYF; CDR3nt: TGTGCCAGCAGTTTGGGCAGGTGGGAAGAGACCCAGTACTTC
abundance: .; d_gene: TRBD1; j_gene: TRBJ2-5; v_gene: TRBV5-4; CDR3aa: CASSGGTGIETQYF; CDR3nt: TGTGCCAGCAGCGGAGGGACAGGGATAGAGACCCAGTACTTC
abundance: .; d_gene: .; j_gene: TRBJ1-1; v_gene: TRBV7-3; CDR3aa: CASSLTIRGRTEAFF; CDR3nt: TGTGCCAGCAGCTTAACGATACGGGGTCGGACTGAAGCTTTCTTT
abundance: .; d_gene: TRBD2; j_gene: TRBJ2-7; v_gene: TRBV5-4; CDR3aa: CASSFGSGGSYEQYF; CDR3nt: TGTGCCAGCAGCTTCGGTAGCGGGGGCTCCTACGAGCAGTACTTC
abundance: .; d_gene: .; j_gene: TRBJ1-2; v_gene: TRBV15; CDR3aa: CATSRDIYGYTF; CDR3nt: TGTGCCACCAGCAGAGACATCTATGGCTACACCTTC
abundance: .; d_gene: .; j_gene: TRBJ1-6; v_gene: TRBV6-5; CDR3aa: CASSYSRGTGNSPLHF; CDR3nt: TGTGCCAGCAGTTACTCTCGGGGGACGGGTAATTCACCCCTCCACTTT
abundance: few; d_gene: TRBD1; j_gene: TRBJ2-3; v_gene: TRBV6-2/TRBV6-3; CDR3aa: CASSPGTGGSQYF; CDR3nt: TGTGCCAGCAGTCCCGGGACAGGGGGCTCGCAGTATTTT
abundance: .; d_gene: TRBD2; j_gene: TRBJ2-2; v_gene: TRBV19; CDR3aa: CASSLGTSGLPGELFF; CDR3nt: TGTGCCAGTAGCCTCGGGACTAGCGGCCTGCCCGGGGAGCTGTTTTTT
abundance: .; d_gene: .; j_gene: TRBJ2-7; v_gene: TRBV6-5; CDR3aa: CASRKSYEQYF; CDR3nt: TGTGCCAGCCGGAAATCCTACGAGCAGTACTTC
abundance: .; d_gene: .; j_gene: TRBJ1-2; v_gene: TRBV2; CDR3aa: CASRIGNYRSQDGYTF; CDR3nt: TGTGCCAGCAGGATCGGGAATTACAGGTCTCAAGATGGCTACACCTTC
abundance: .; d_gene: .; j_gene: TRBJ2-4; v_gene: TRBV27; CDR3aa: CASSLGGPIAKNIQYF; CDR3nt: TGTGCCAGCAGTTTGGGGGGTCCGATAGCCAAAAACATTCAGTACTTC
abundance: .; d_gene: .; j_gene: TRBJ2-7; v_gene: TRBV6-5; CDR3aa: CATKGSPAYEQYF; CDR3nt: TGTGCCACCAAGGGGTCTCCGGCTTACGAGCAGTACTTC
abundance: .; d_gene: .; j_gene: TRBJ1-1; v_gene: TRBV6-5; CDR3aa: CASSSTGGGTEAFF; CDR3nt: TGTGCCAGCAGTTCCACCGGGGGGGGTACTGAAGCTTTCTTT
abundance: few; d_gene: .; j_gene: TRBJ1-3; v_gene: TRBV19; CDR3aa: CASSPRQQGPSGNTIYF; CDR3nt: TGTGCCAGTAGTCCCCGTCAACAGGGACCCTCTGGAAACACCATATATTTT
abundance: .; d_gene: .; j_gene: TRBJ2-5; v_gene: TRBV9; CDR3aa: CASSPQAASAQETQYF; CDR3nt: TGTGCCAGCAGCCCCCAGGCCGCCTCTGCCCAAGAGACCCAGTACTTC
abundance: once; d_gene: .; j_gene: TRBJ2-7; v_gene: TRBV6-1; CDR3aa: CASSERRLGSYEQYF; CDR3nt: TGTGCCAGCAGTGAACGGAGGCTAGGGTCCTACGAGCAGTACTTC
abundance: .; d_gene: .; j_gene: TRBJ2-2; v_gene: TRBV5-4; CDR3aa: CASSSLGDTGELFF; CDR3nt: TGTGCCAGCAGCTCCCTAGGGGACACCGGGGAGCTGTTTTTT
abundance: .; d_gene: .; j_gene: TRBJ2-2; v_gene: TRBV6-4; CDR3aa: CASSDRASTVGKAGELFF; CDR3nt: TGTGCCAGCAGTGATAGGGCCAGTACAGTGGGTAAGGCCGGGGAGCTGTTTTTT
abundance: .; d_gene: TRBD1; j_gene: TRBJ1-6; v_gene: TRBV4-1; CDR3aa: CASSQTGSNSPLHF; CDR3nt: TGCGCCAGCAGCCAGACAGGGAGTAATTCACCCCTCCACTTT
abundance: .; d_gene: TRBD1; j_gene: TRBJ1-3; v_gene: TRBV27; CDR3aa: CASKPDRAGTDGNTIYF; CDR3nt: TGTGCCAGCAAGCCGGACCGCGCCGGGACAGACGGAAACACCATATATTTT
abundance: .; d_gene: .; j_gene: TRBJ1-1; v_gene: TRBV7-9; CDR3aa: CASSLPDSLNTEAFF; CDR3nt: TGTGCCAGCAGCTTACCCGACAGTTTAAACACTGAAGCTTTCTTT
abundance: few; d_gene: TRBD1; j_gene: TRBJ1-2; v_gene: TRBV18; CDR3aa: CASSHGQATDYGYTF; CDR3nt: TGTGCCAGCTCACACGGACAGGCCACTGACTATGGCTACACCTTC
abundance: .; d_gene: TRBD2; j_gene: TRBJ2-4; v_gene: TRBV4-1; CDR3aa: CASSQGLAGGIVKNIQYF; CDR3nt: TGCGCCAGCAGCCAAGGACTAGCGGGGGGGATTGTCAAAAACATTCAGTACTTC